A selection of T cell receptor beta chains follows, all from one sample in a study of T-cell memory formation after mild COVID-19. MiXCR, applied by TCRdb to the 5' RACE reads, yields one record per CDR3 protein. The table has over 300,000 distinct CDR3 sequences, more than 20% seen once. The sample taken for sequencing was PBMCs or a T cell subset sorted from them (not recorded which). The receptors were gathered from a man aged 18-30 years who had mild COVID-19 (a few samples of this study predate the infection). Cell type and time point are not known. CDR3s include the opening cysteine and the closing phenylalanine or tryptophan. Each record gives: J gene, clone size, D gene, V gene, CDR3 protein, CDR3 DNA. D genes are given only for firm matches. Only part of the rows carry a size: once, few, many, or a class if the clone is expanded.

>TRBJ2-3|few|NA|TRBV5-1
CASSFGPFRGTDTQYF
TGCGCCAGCAGCTTTGGGCCTTTTCGGGGCACAGATACGCAGTATTTT
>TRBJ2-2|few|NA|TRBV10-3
CAISAGTHTGELFF
TGTGCCATCAGTGCCGGGACGCACACCGGGGAGCTGTTTTTT
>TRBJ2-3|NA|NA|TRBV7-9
CASSTIAGAGSDTQYF
TGTGCCAGCAGCACGATCGCGGGGGCAGGTTCAGATACGCAGTATTTT
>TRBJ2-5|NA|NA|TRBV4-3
CASSQDLVSGKTQYF
TGCGCCAGCAGCCAAGATTTAGTAAGCGGCAAGACCCAGTACTTC
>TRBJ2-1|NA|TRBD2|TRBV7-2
CASSLGGRPYNEQFF
TGTGCCAGCAGCTTGGGGGGGAGGCCCTACAATGAGCAGTTCTTC
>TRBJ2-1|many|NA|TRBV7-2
CASSPQGLLTVSSYNEQFF
TGTGCCAGCAGCCCTCAGGGGCTCCTAACGGTTAGCTCCTACAATGAGCAGTTCTTC
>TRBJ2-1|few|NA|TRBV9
CASSVGWGQANEQFF
TGTGCCAGCAGCGTAGGCTGGGGCCAGGCGAATGAGCAGTTCTTC
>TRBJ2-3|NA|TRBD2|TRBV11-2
CASSPRGVAGADTQYF
TGTGCCAGCAGCCCCCGAGGGGTAGCGGGGGCTGATACGCAGTATTTT
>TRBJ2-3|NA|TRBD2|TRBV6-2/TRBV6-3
CASSLWTSGEGTDTQYF
TGTGCCAGCAGTCTCTGGACTAGCGGGGAAGGCACAGATACGCAGTATTTT
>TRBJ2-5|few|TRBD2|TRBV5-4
CASSAMTSGAETQYF
TGTGCCAGCAGCGCTATGACTAGCGGGGCGGAGACCCAGTACTTC
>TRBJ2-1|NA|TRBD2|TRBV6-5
CASSQFTSLASGVHNEQFF
TGTGCCAGCAGCCAATTTACCTCCCTGGCTAGCGGGGTACACAATGAGCAGTTCTTC
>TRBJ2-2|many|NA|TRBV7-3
CASSLTQNGELFF
TGTGCCAGCAGCTTAACGCAAAACGGGGAGCTGTTTTTT
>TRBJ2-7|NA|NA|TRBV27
CASSLQAGVSYEQYF
TGTGCCAGCAGTTTACAGGCAGGGGTCTCCTACGAGCAGTACTTC
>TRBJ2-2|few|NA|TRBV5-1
CASSWTPDLSTGELFF
TGCGCCAGCAGCTGGACCCCCGATCTGAGCACCGGGGAGCTGTTTTTT
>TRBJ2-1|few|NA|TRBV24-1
CATSVRTGRDEQFF
TGTGCCACCAGTGTTCGGACAGGGAGGGATGAGCAGTTCTTC
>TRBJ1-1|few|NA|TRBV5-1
CASCEVMNTEAFF
TGCGCCAGCTGCGAGGTTATGAACACTGAAGCTTTCTTT
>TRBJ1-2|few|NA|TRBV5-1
CASSLESPEGYTF
TGCGCCAGCAGCTTAGAGAGCCCGGAGGGCTACACCTTC
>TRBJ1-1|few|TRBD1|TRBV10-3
CAIRMGDRGNTEAFF
TGTGCCATCAGAATGGGGGACAGGGGGAACACTGAAGCTTTCTTT
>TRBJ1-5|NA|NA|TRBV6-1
CASSEGRTALQHF
TGTGCCAGCAGTGAAGGAAGGACAGCACTCCAGCATTTT
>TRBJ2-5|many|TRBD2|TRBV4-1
CASSLTASGGYQETQYF
TGCGCCAGCAGCCTAACCGCTAGCGGGGGGTACCAAGAGACCCAGTACTTC
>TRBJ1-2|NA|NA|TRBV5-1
CASTPGPGYGYTF
TGCGCCAGCACTCCTGGACCGGGCTATGGCTACACCTTC